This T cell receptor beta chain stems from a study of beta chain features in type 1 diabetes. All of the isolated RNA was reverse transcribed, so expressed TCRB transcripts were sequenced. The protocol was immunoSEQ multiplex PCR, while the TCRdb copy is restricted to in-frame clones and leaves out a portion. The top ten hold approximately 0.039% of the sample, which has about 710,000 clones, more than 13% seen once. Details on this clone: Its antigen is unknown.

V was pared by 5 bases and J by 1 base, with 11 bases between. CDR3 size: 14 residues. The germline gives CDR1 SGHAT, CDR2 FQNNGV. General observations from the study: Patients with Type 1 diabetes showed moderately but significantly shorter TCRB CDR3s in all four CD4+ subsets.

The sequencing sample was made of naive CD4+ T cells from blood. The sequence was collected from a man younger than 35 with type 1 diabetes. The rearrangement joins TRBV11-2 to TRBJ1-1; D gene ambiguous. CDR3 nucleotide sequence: TGTGCCAGCAGCCGTATCGCGGGGAACACTGAAGCTTTCTTT. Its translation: CASSRIAGNTEAFF.